The entry that follows covers one T cell receptor (beta chain) sequence. Its antigen is not known. Profiled with immunoSEQ multiplex PCR; TCRdb holds only in-frame clones, not every one. The repertoire includes 120,000 or so clones, about 89% of them detected once, and 6% to 8.5% sits in the top ten. Germline V gene data show CDR1 as SGDLS and CDR2 as YYNGEE. The CDR3 has 16 amino acids. V was clipped by 0 bases and J by 3 bases; unmatched bases: 5. This sample was included in a study of T cell responses to AZD1222 COVID-19 vaccine. General study results and limits: The study found Spike-specific TCR breadth and depth rose after two AZD1222 doses.

This chain uses TRBV9 with TRBJ1-3; TRBD1 agrees at 8 bases. The starting material was peripheral blood, obtained 28 days after the second AZD1222 dose. This clonotype was sampled from an adult who received the AZD1222 COVID-19 vaccine. This chain's CDR3 is CASSVDRGNGGNTIYF. The CDR3 DNA sequence: TGTGCCAGCAGCGTAGACAGGGGGAACGGTGGAAACACCATATATTTT.